This T cell receptor (beta chain) is drawn from a study of molecular identifiers for immune sequencing clone quantification. Study-level results: Identical TCR molecules sharing a barcode could underestimate highly expanded clone sizes. More than 99% of effector molecules, versus under 1% of naive-cell molecules, belonged to clones above 20 RNA copies.

This clonotype was found a few times. The antigen remains unidentified. Naive CD8 library inputs spanned roughly 18,000 to 1,000,000 sorted cells and 10%, 30% or 50% RNA. Germline loops: CDR1 SGHTA, CDR2 FQGTGA. This CDR3 contains 18 residues. V lost 2 bases and J lost 6, with 26 bases in between. Libraries of bulk TCR were made by previously described methods (with listed TCR primers). TCRdb itself ran the PCR reads through MiXCR, one entry per CDR3 protein. The data contain about 640,000 distinct CDR3 sequences, 20% of them singletons. The origin of this receptor is a human donor in good health. Some libraries in this study had Jurkat cell RNA spiked in. The V call is TRBV7-3, the J call TRBJ2-7; no clear D gene. The sample was naive CD8+ T cells from blood, with Jurkat cell RNA spiked in. The subset here: FACS-sorted CD8+CD4-CCR7+CD45RA+ naive T cells. CDR3 region: CASSLESLALGRTPEQYF. CDR3 DNA sequence: TGTGCCAGCAGCTTAGAATCTTTGGCCCTAGGACGGACCCCCGAGCAGTACTTC. The variable domain in full, with the rest retrieved from reference TRBV7-3 and TRBJ2-7, is GAGVSQTPSNKVTEKGKYVELRCDPISGHTALYWYRQSLGQGPEFLIYFQGTGAADDSGLPNDRFFAVRPEGSVSTLKIQRTERGDSAVYLCASSLESLALGRTPEQYFGPGTRLTVT.